In this sample, the clone carrying this T cell receptor (beta chain) turned up a few times. Its antigen is not identified. This sample stems from a study of human T cells and chemical hapten exposure. Study overall: Patients' scalps got diphenylcyclopropenone weekly throughout the roughly 23-week study.

Study findings and constraints: All donors were alopecia patients, so their immunity may differ from that of healthy people.

Time point: patch test 3, about 24 weeks after DPC sensitization. Treatment noted: therapeutic diphenylcyclopropenone sensitization with weekly scalp DPC. Germline V lookup: CDR1 MNHEY, CDR2 SMNVEV (reference sequence). Trimming left V 4 bases short and J 4 bases short, with 14 bases between. CDR3 length: 15 amino acids. Separate cDNA molecules received unique molecular identifiers, which the library attached to them. MiXCR, applied by TCRdb to the RACE reads, yields one record per CDR3 protein. The repertoire has 95,000 to 150,000 distinct CDR3 sequences, around 11% of them found once; the top ten carry around 2.4%.

The sample here was whole blood, taken in connection with sensitization to the hapten diphenylcyclopropenone (DPC). The receptor comes from a woman between 45 and 60 years old with alopecia areata. Some clones in this sample may be carry-over from other donors' samples. This chain links TRBV27 with TRBJ1-5; TRBD1 might be the D (6 bases). Here the CDR3 reads CASSWVGGGNQPQHF. In DNA, the CDR3 is TGTGCCAGCAGTTGGGTCGGAGGGGGGAATCAGCCCCAGCATTTT.